This T cell receptor beta chain was observed in a study of T cells in Graves' hyperthyroidism and ophthalmopathy. Study results and caveats: Blood also contained most expanded thyroid clonotypes above 0.001.

Germline assignment: CDR1 LGHDT and CDR2 YNNKEL (reference sequence). The CDR3 extends over 14 amino acids. V was pared by 3 bases and J by 3 bases, with 2 bases of the junction left unmatched. There were TCR beta CDR3 regions amplified from RNA transcripts. When the TCR CDR3 underwent first-round RT-PCR, the HTBI primer set was used. TCRdb itself ran the multiplex PCR reads through MiXCR, one entry per CDR3 protein. The profile shows roughly 260,000 distinct CDR3 sequences, 13% to 15% of them singletons. Remarks on this clonotype: Antigen specificity is unknown.

Sequenced input: blood. The chain joins TRBV3-1 to TRBJ1-2, with 9 bases aligning to TRBD1. This TCR came from a woman aged 40-49 years with Graves' hyperthyroidism that later progressed to Graves' ophthalmopathy. The CDR3 bases are TGTGCCAGCAGCCAGGGACAGGGAGACTATGGCTACACCTTC. Translation: CASSQGQGDYGYTF.